These T cell receptor beta chains were read from a single sample in a study of blood T cell repertoires in COVID-19. Produced via immunoSEQ multiplex PCR; TCRdb's table is partial and in-frame only. The sample carries around 17,000 clones, under 95% recorded once. The sequenced material came from peripheral blood. The source is a man between 60 and 75 years old with active COVID-19. The CDR3 runs from the conserved cysteine through the conserved F or W. A D gene is named only where the DNA matches it firmly. A clone size is listed for some rows: how often the clone was seen (once, few, many), or a class if it is expanded.

abundance	v_gene	d_gene	j_gene	CDR3nt	CDR3aa
NA	TRBV27	NA	TRBJ1-2	TGTGCCAGCAGTGGTTCTACAGATGGCTACACCTTC	CASSGSTDGYTF
medium-sized	TRBV25-1	TRBD1	TRBJ1-1	TGTGCCAGCAGTGAGACCTCCGACAGGGCTTGGACTGAAGCTTTCTTT	CASSETSDRAWTEAFF
NA	TRBV7-3	TRBD1	TRBJ1-6	TGTGCCAGCAGCTTAGGGACAGGAGGTTCACCCCTCCACTTT	CASSLGTGGSPLHF
once	TRBV19	NA	TRBJ1-2	TGTGCCAGTAGTCCCCGGGCGGGTGGCTACACCTTC	CASSPRAGGYTF
NA	TRBV6-5	NA	TRBJ2-7	TGTGCCAGCAGTCCCGACAGCCGAACCTACGAGCAGTACTTC	CASSPDSRTYEQYF
NA	TRBV7-9	TRBD2	TRBJ2-7	TGTGCCAGCAGCCCCAACTCTGCCCGGGACTACCCCTACGAGCAGTACTTC	CASSPNSARDYPYEQYF
NA	TRBV5-1	NA	TRBJ2-7	TGCGCCAGCAGCTTACAGGGCTACGAGCAGTACTTC	CASSLQGYEQYF
NA	TRBV12-3/TRBV12-4	NA	TRBJ1-3	TGTGCCAGCAGCCTAGGAAACACCATATATTTT	CASSLGNTIYF
once	TRBV28	TRBD1	TRBJ1-5	TGTGCCAGCAGGGCTGCCGGGACAGGGAATCAGCCCCAGCATTTT	CASRAAGTGNQPQHF
NA	TRBV6-5	NA	TRBJ2-2	TGTGCCAGCAGTCCCTCAGGGAACACCGGGGAGCTGTTTTTT	CASSPSGNTGELFF
NA	TRBV3-1/TRBV3-2	NA	TRBJ2-1	TGTGCCAGCAGTCCGCAGGGTTTGGCCCACAATGAGCAGTTCTTC	CASSPQGLAHNEQFF
NA	TRBV19	NA	TRBJ1-1	TGTGCCAGTACCGCCTACCAGGGGATCATCACTGAAGCTTTCTTT	CASTAYQGIITEAFF
NA	TRBV2	TRBD2	TRBJ2-5	TGTGCCAGCAGCGGGACTAGCGGGGGCCTAGAGACCCAGTACTTC	CASSGTSGGLETQYF
NA	TRBV2	NA	TRBJ1-5	TGTGCCAGCAGTGACAGGGGTGGGGATCAGCCCCAGCATTTT	CASSDRGGDQPQHF
NA	TRBV19	TRBD2	TRBJ2-3	TGTGCCAGTAGTACTAGCGGGGGTCTGGATACGCAGTATTTT	CASSTSGGLDTQYF
NA	TRBV10-3	NA	TRBJ1-1	TGTGCCATCAGTGCCCCCCCGGGGCAGGGGACCGGGCGGGCTTTCTTT	CAISAPPGQGTGRAFF
NA	TRBV12-5	NA	TRBJ2-5	TGTGCTAGTGGTGTTCGGGGTACCTCCGGCGGGGAGACCCAGTACTTC	CASGVRGTSGGETQYF
NA	TRBV7-3	TRBD2	TRBJ2-7	TGTGCCAGCAGCTTAAACCCAGGCGGGGGTACAACCTACGAGCAGTACTTC	CASSLNPGGGTTYEQYF
once	TRBV5-6	NA	TRBJ2-3	TGTGCCAGCAGGCCCCTTTACAGGGTTAGCACAGATACGCAGTATTTT	CASRPLYRVSTDTQYF
NA	TRBV6-2/TRBV6-3	TRBD2	TRBJ2-7	TGTGCCAGCAGTTACTCAGCGGGGATTTCCTACGAGCAGTACTTC	CASSYSAGISYEQYF
NA	TRBV2	NA	TRBJ1-1	TGTGCCAGCTCAGTACAGAGGAACACTGAAGCTTTCTTT	CASSVQRNTEAFF
NA	TRBV6-5	NA	TRBJ1-2	TGTGCCAGCAGTTACTCATTCTCGAGGGAGTATGGCTACACCTTC	CASSYSFSREYGYTF
NA	TRBV19	NA	TRBJ1-1	TGTGCCAGTAGTATCCCGCGACAGAACACTGAAGCTTTCTTT	CASSIPRQNTEAFF
NA	TRBV14	TRBD1	TRBJ2-1	TGTGCCAGCAGCCACAGGATAGGGGACAGGCCCCAAAATGAGCAGTTCTTC	CASSHRIGDRPQNEQFF
NA	TRBV29-1	TRBD1	TRBJ2-7	TGCAGCGTTGATCCCACAGGGGGCGGCGAGCAGTACTTC	CSVDPTGGGEQYF
NA	TRBV5-6	NA	TRBJ2-5	TGTGCCAGCAGGGCCAGGGGTGGTGGAGAGACCCAGTACTTC	CASRARGGGETQYF
NA	TRBV7-6	NA	TRBJ2-2	TGTGCCAGCAGCCATACAGCATCGAACACCGGGGAGCTGTTTTTT	CASSHTASNTGELFF
NA	TRBV2	NA	TRBJ1-4	TGTGCCAGCAGCGTCGCAACTAATGAAAAACTGTTTTTT	CASSVATNEKLFF
NA	TRBV5-4	NA	TRBJ2-3	TGTGCCAGCAGCCTCGGACTGGACCGAGATACGCAGTATTTT	CASSLGLDRDTQYF
NA	TRBV10-3	TRBD1	TRBJ2-5	TGTGCCATCAGTGAGTCCAGGACAGGGTCCGAGACCCAGTACTTC	CAISESRTGSETQYF
NA	TRBV10-3	NA	TRBJ2-3	TGTGCCATCACCGGGAGCACAGATACGCAGTATTTT	CAITGSTDTQYF
NA	TRBV3-1/TRBV3-2	TRBD1	TRBJ1-2	TGTGCCAGCAGCCCGGGGACAGCAAACTATGGCTACACCTTC	CASSPGTANYGYTF
NA	TRBV15	NA	TRBJ1-6	TGTGCCACCAGCAGAGATCTCAACAGGGCCTTATCACCCCTCCACTTT	CATSRDLNRALSPLHF
few	TRBV2	NA	TRBJ1-2	TGTGCCAGCAGTGAGATTGGGCGAAACCACTATGGCTACACCTTC	CASSEIGRNHYGYTF
NA	TRBV2	NA	TRBJ1-1	TGTGCCAGCAGTGGGGGTCGGAGGATGAACACTGAAGCTTTCTTT	CASSGGRRMNTEAFF
NA	TRBV10-1	NA	TRBJ2-5	TGCGCCAGCAGTGAGCAGGGATCTGCAGAGACCCAGTACTTC	CASSEQGSAETQYF
NA	TRBV9	TRBD1	TRBJ2-5	TGTGCCAGCAGCATCCGGACAGGGGGCGGAGAGACCCAGTACTTC	CASSIRTGGGETQYF
NA	TRBV5-1	TRBD1	TRBJ2-7	TGCGCCAGCAGCTTGGGACAGGGGGCGCTCCCTGGCCTTTACGAGCAGTACTTC	CASSLGQGALPGLYEQYF
NA	TRBV11-3	NA	TRBJ1-1	TGTGCCAGCAGCTTGAACTACCGAGGAGAAGCTTTCTTT	CASSLNYRGEAFF
NA	TRBV5-1	NA	TRBJ1-6	TGCGCCAGCAGCTTGGAGTCCGCTAGGGGTTCACCCCTCCACTTT	CASSLESARGSPLHF
NA	TRBV5-4	TRBD1	TRBJ2-3	TGTGCCAGCAGCATAACAGGGGCGGATACGCAGTATTTT	CASSITGADTQYF
once	TRBV14	TRBD2	TRBJ2-5	TGTGCCAGCACCCCCCTACCCGTAGCGGGGCTCCAAGAGACCCAGTACTTC	CASTPLPVAGLQETQYF
NA	TRBV5-1	NA	TRBJ1-1	TGCGCCAGCAGCTCCGGAGGAGGGATCGACACTGAAGCTTTCTTT	CASSSGGGIDTEAFF
NA	TRBV11-2	NA	TRBJ2-2	TGTGCCAGCAGCGGAGGGGGCGGGTACGGGGAGCTGTTTTTT	CASSGGGGYGELFF